Presented here are 28 T cell receptor beta chains from one specimen sequenced in a study of blood T cell repertoires in COVID-19. Profiling relied on immunoSEQ multiplex PCR, and the TCRdb table lists in-frame clones only, not all of them. Here the sample spans approximately 68,000 clones, about 81% being singletons. The sequenced material came from peripheral blood. The receptors derive from a human donor in a cohort sampled during active COVID-19.

In this sample, this clone turned up a few times. This rearrangement joins TRBV6-5 to TRBJ2-1, with D tentatively TRBD2 (5 bases). Germline V gene sequence: CDR1 MNHEY, CDR2 SVGAGI. The CDR3 covers 12 residues. V was clipped by 6 bases and J by 5 bases, with 8 bases between them. This CDR3 is CASRRADNEQFF. The CDR3 DNA reads TGTGCCAGCAGGCGGGCCGACAATGAGCAGTTCTTC.

V and J are TRBV3-1 (or the pseudogene TRBV3-2) and TRBJ1-6, with D possibly matching TRBD1 (5 bases). The ends were cut back, 4 bases at V and 7 bases at J, with 14 bases in the middle. This CDR3 comprises 15 residues. CDR1 LGHDT and CDR2 YNNKEL come from the germline V gene (reference sequence). CDR3 residues: CASSRTDSGNSPLHF. The CDR3 coding sequence is TGTGCCAGCAGCCGGACCGACAGCGGGAATTCACCCCTCCACTTT.

A few counts support this clone. The rearrangement uses TRBV18 and TRBJ2-1, with 10 bases that match TRBD1. The CDR3 spans 15 residues. The ends lost 6 bases at V and 4 bases at J; junction bases unmatched: 6. The germline V gene encodes CDR1 KGHSH and CDR2 LQKENI. The CDR3 DNA reads TGTGCCAGCTCCCCAGGGACAGGGGTGTACAATGAGCAGTTCTTC. Amino acid sequence: CASSPGTGVYNEQFF. The full variable domain, completed using reference TRBV18 and TRBJ2-1, is NAGVMQNPRHLVRRRGQEARLRCSPMKGHSHVYWYRQLPEEGLKFMVYLQKENIIDESGMPKERFSAEFPKEGPSILRIQQVVRGDSAAYFCASSPGTGVYNEQFFGPGTRLTVL.

This chain's CDR3 is CASSQSGTSSYNEQFF. DNA for the CDR3: TGCGCCAGCAGCCAGTCCGGGACTAGCTCCTACAATGAGCAGTTCTTC. This chain connects TRBV4-3 to TRBJ2-1, with TRBD2 identical over 8 bases. CDR1 is LGHNA and CDR2 is YSLEER in the germline V gene. J gave up 0 bases and V 3 bases, and 4 bases lay outside the gene matches. The length of the CDR3 is 16 residues.

Here the CDR3 DNA reads TGTGCCAGCAGCCGCCCACAGGGTATTAATGAAAAACTGTTTTTT. It encodes CASSRPQGINEKLFF. This rearrangement joins TRBV2 to TRBJ1-4; D perhaps matches TRBD1 (6 bases). The V and J ends lost 6 bases and 4 bases respectively, with 15 bases between them. The CDR3 loop spans 15 amino acids. Germline CDR1 and CDR2: SNHLY and FYNNEI. Full variable domain (missing parts from reference TRBV2 and TRBJ1-4): EPEVTQTPSHQVTQMGQEVILRCVPISNHLYFYWYRQILGQKVEFLVSFYNNEISEKSEIFDDQFSVERPDGSNFTLKIRSTKLEDSAMYFCASSRPQGINEKLFFGSGTQLSVL.

This chain connects TRBV6-6 to TRBJ2-1, with 12 nucleotides matching TRBD2. Losses at the gene ends were 5 bases for V and 0 bases for J; bases not matched to a gene: 14. Germline V gene data show CDR1 as MNHNY and CDR2 as SVGAGI (reference sequence). CDR3 length: 20 amino acids. The CDR3 nucleotides are TGTGCCAGCAGTCCACCTGGACTAGCGGGATCCCTAAGCTCCTACAATGAGCAGTTCTTC. It codes for CASSPPGLAGSLSSYNEQFF.

The rearrangement uses TRBV14 and TRBJ1-3; the match to TRBD1 covers 9 bases. The germline gives CDR1 SGHDN, CDR2 FVKESK. The CDR3 loop spans 17 amino acids. Unmatched junction bases numbered 9, after V lost 4 bases and J lost 2 bases. For the CDR3, the DNA is TGTGCCAGCAGCCCTCCCGGGGGGACAGGGACTGGAAACACCATATATTTT. Its protein is CASSPPGGTGTGNTIYF.

The CDR3 region has the DNA TGCGCCAGCTCACAGGGCAATGAGCAGTTCTTC. Translating it yields CASSQGNEQFF. The genes are TRBV5-1 and TRBJ2-1; D is perhaps TRBD1 (6 bases). The CDR3 is 11 residues long. CDR1 and CDR2 from the germline V gene are SGHRS and YFSETQ. Trimming left V 7 bases short and J 6 bases short, with 8 bases between.

This clone was detected only a few times. The chain combines TRBV27 with TRBJ2-7; 10 nucleotides match TRBD2. Germline loops: CDR1 MNHEY, CDR2 SMNVEV (reference sequence). CDR3 length equals 16 residues. V was pared by 3 bases and J by 1 base, with 6 bases of the junction left unmatched. CDR3 bases: TGTGCCAGCAGTTTTCGGCTAGCGGGAGATTCCTACGAGCAGTACTTC. Protein: CASSFRLAGDSYEQYF.

The chain carries TRBV6-2 or TRBV6-3 and TRBJ1-2, with TRBD1 as a possible D gene (6 bases). V was shortened by 2 bases and J by 8 bases, with 15 bases between the two germline ends. The CDR3 totals 14 residues. Germline CDR1 is MNHEY and CDR2 is SVGEGT. In DNA form, the CDR3 reads TGTGCCAGCAGTTACCCTGACAGGTTGCACGGCTACACCTTC. Translated: CASSYPDRLHGYTF.

The V call is TRBV5-8, the J call TRBJ2-7; unclear D gene. With 0 bases removed from V and 0 bases from J, the gap between germline ends came to 4 bases. The length of the CDR3 is 13 residues. The germline gives CDR1 SGHTS, CDR2 YDEGEE. In DNA form, the CDR3 reads TGTGCCAGCAGCTTGGTAGACTCCTACGAGCAGTACTTC. Its translation: CASSLVDSYEQYF.

This clone was observed a single time. The genes are TRBV7-9 and TRBJ2-1; 15 bases agree with TRBD2. Per the germline V gene, CDR1 is SEHNR and CDR2 is FQNEAQ (reference sequence). This CDR3 has 18 residues. The V and J ends lost 6 bases and 1 base, in that order; junction bases with no gene match: 7. The CDR3 DNA reads as TGTGCCAGCAGACCCGGGACTAGCGGGAGGAGTTCCTACAATGAGCAGTTCTTC. This translates into CASRPGTSGRSSYNEQFF. Full variable domain (outside the CDR3, taken from reference TRBV7-9 and TRBJ2-1): DTGVSQNPRHKITKRGQNVTFRCDPISEHNRLYWYRQTLGQGPEFLTYFQNEAQLEKSRLLSDRFSAERPKGSFSTLEIQRTEQGDSAMYLCASRPGTSGRSSYNEQFFGPGTRLTVL.

This chain connects TRBV27 to TRBJ1-2, with a tentative D call TRBD1 (6 bases). The CDR3 is made up of 14 amino acids. From germline, CDR1 is MNHEY and CDR2 SMNVEV (reference sequence). The V and J ends lost 3 bases and 10 bases respectively, with 18 bases between them. This CDR3 reads CASSFKKDSVAYTF. DNA for the CDR3: TGTGCCAGCAGTTTCAAAAAGGACAGCGTAGCCTACACCTTC.

This clone was seen only once. The gene calls are TRBV7-9 and TRBJ2-7, with D possibly being TRBD1 (5 bases). The length of the CDR3 is 13 residues. The V end lost 6 bases, the J end lost 5 bases, and 14 bases lay between the germline ends. Germline CDR1 is SEHNR and CDR2 is FQNEAQ (reference sequence). This chain's CDR3 is CASRFDSSHEQYF. DNA of the CDR3: TGTGCCAGCAGGTTCGACAGTTCTCACGAGCAGTACTTC.

The chain recombines TRBV7-9 with TRBJ2-6, with D perhaps TRBD1 (5 bases). This CDR3 is built from 15 residues. V dropped 4 bases and J dropped 4 bases, with 11 bases sitting between them. Germline V lookup: CDR1 SEHNR, CDR2 FQNEAQ (reference sequence). The CDR3 sequence is CASSSTGSGANVLTF. The CDR3 bases are TGTGCCAGCAGCTCCACAGGTTCCGGGGCCAACGTCCTGACTTTC.

This clone was seen more than once but under ten times. V and J are TRBV6-6 and TRBJ1-6; TRBD1 matches 9 bases. The CDR3 length is 15 residues. V dropped 5 bases and J dropped 9; count of bases not matched to a gene: 8. Germline V gene lookup returns CDR1 MNHNY and CDR2 SVGAGI (reference sequence). Here the CDR3 reads CASSQGTGSISPLHF. CDR3 sequence (DNA): TGTGCCAGCAGTCAGGGGACAGGGTCTATTTCACCCCTCCACTTT.

The CDR3 nucleotides are TGTGCCAGCAGGCGGGGACGGGGTTCGACCGGGGAGCTGTTTTTT. Amino acid sequence: CASRRGRGSTGELFF. V gene TRBV27 combines with J gene TRBJ2-2; perhaps TRBD2 as D (6 bases). CDR3 size: 15 residues. Germline values: CDR1 MNHEY, CDR2 SMNVEV (reference sequence). V shed 6 bases and J shed 5 bases, with 16 bases lying between them.

This chain uses TRBV18 with TRBJ1-3; tentatively, D is TRBD1 (5 bases). Germline CDR1 KGHSH, CDR2 LQKENI. The CDR3 has 13 amino acids. Deletions cut 4 bases from V and 4 bases from J, with 8 bases between. CDR3 loop: CASSLQVGNTIYF. CDR3 DNA: TGTGCCAGCTCACTACAGGTCGGAAACACCATATATTTT.

This chain uses TRBV7-2 with TRBJ2-3, with D tentatively TRBD2 (6 bases). The germline gives CDR1 SGHTA, CDR2 FQGNSA. The CDR3 has 11 amino acids. Trimming took off 4 bases at V and 8 bases at J, with 7 bases between the two ends. The CDR3, as DNA: TGTGCCAGCAGCTCCGGGGGTACGCAGTATTTT. Translated: CASSSGGTQYF.

The J gene is TRBJ2-2, the V gene TRBV6-5; D perhaps matches TRBD1 (6 bases). The germline V gene encodes CDR1 MNHEY and CDR2 SVGAGI. The V gene lost 5 bases and the J gene lost 6 bases, with 10 bases spanning the gap. The CDR3 totals 13 residues. The CDR3 protein is CASSIRQAGELFF. The CDR3 DNA sequence: TGTGCCAGCAGTATCCGACAGGCCGGGGAGCTGTTTTTT.

This chain uses TRBV6-5 with TRBJ2-3; D call uncertain. The CDR3 spans 14 residues. CDR1 is MNHEY and CDR2 is SVGAGI in the germline V gene. Trimming cost V 2 bases and J 9 bases, with 15 bases left between them. The CDR3 DNA sequence: TGTGCCAGCAGTTACACAGCTGGATCAAAAACGCAGTATTTT. It yields the protein CASSYTAGSKTQYF.

This clone was counted between two and nine times. The chain couples TRBV4-2 to TRBJ2-7; weak D call: TRBD1 (7 bases). V was clipped by 0 bases and J by 1 base, with 13 bases between them. The CDR3 contains 16 residues. Per germline, CDR1 LGHNA and CDR2 YNFKEQ. Here the CDR3 reads CASSQEETGRSYEQYF. In nucleotides, the CDR3 is TGTGCCAGCAGCCAAGAGGAGACAGGGAGGTCCTACGAGCAGTACTTC.

A single count supports this clone. The gene calls are TRBV27 and TRBJ2-7; 7 nucleotides align to TRBD1. Germline CDR1 is MNHEY and CDR2 is SMNVEV (reference sequence). This CDR3 contains 18 residues. Trimming took 1 base from V and 2 from J; bases not matched to a gene: 14. The CDR3 spells CASSLYTPGTDGPYEQYF. Here the CDR3 DNA reads TGTGCCAGCAGTTTATATACCCCCGGGACAGATGGTCCCTACGAGCAGTACTTC.

This sequence joins TRBV5-6 and TRBJ2-7; possible D gene TRBD1, 6 bases. There are 14 residues in the CDR3. Germline CDR1 SGHDT, CDR2 YYEEEE. Trimming cost V 4 bases and J 4 bases, with 15 bases left between them. The DNA for the CDR3 is TGTGCCAGCAGCCATGCAGGACAGACGTACGAGCAGTACTTC. It codes for CASSHAGQTYEQYF.

The V gene is TRBV5-4, the J gene TRBJ2-2; weak D call: TRBD2 (6 bases). The germline gives CDR1 SGHNT, CDR2 YYREEE (reference sequence). This CDR3 has 16 residues. V was shortened by 4 bases and J by 0 bases, with 13 bases between the two germline ends. CDR3 sequence (DNA): TGTGCCAGCAGCCCCGCCGGGAGAGCGAACACCGGGGAGCTGTTTTTT. As protein: CASSPAGRANTGELFF.

V gene TRBV30 combines with J gene TRBJ2-5, with TRBD2 matching 7 bases. J gave up 5 bases and V 0 bases, and 18 bases lay outside the gene matches. This CDR3 spans 18 amino acids. Germline V CDR1 and CDR2: GTSNPN, SVGIG (reference sequence). Here the CDR3 DNA reads TGTGCCTGGAGTGTATCGGACTCGAGGGAGGGCAAGTGGGAGACCCAGTACTTC. Translation gives CAWSVSDSREGKWETQYF.

This clone was seen at least ten times. This chain links TRBV5-1 with TRBJ2-7; the match to TRBD1 covers 9 bases. Unmatched junction bases numbered 1, after V lost 6 bases and J lost 0 bases. Germline values: CDR1 SGHRS, CDR2 YFSETQ. The CDR3 runs to 13 residues. DNA of the CDR3: TGCGCCAGCAAGGGACAGGGCTCCTACGAGCAGTACTTC. This gives the protein CASKGQGSYEQYF.

The chain has TRBV6-2 or TRBV6-3 and TRBJ2-7; D possibly corresponds to TRBD2 (6 bases). V lost 0 bases, J lost 1 base, and 7 bases lay in between. Germline V lookup: CDR1 MNHEY, CDR2 SVGEGT. This CDR3 has 14 residues. The chain's CDR3 is CASSYSEGSYEQYF. The DNA of the CDR3 is TGTGCCAGCAGTTACTCGGAGGGATCCTACGAGCAGTACTTC.